This T cell receptor beta chain was sequenced for a study of blood T cells in healthy people across ages. Study-wide results and caveats: Because donor CMV status was unknown, expanded clonotype changes were possibly confounded. Unsorted PBMCs ruled out conclusive naive versus antigen-experienced comparison.

The individuals who served as donors were healthy Caucasians living in Russia, aged about 6 to 100. Alongside a J-beta primer mix, a sample-barcoded 5' primer served in a second PCR lasting roughly 6 to 11 cycles. MiXCR was run by TCRdb on the 5' RACE reads, yielding one entry per CDR3 protein. The sample has around 990,000 distinct CDR3 sequences; roughly two fifths are singletons. The CDR3 has 18 amino acids. Germline CDR1 is SGHDT and CDR2 is YYEEEE. V was pared by 1 base and J by 4 bases, with 23 bases between. With respect to this clonotype: Its antigen is not identified.

This chain links TRBV5-6 with TRBJ2-5; D gene ambiguous. The sequenced sample consisted of blood. This TCR was sampled from a man younger than 35 in good health. CDR3 nucleotides: TGTGCCAGCAGCTTGATAGGGAACGCTTGGAGCGCCCGAGAGACCCAGTACTTC. Protein: CASSLIGNAWSARETQYF.